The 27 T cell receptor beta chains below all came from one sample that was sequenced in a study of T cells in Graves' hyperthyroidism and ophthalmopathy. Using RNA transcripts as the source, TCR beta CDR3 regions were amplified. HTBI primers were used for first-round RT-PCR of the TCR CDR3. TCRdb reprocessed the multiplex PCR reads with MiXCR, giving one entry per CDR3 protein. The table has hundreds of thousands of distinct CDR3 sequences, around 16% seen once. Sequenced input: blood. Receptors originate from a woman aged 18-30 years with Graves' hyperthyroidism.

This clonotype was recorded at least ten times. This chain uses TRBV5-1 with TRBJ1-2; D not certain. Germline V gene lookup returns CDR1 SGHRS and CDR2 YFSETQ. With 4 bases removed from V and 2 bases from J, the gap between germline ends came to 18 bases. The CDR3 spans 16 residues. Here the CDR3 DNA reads TGCGCCAGCAGCCGAACCGGCCCCATGGAAAACTATGGCTACACCTTC. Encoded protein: CASSRTGPMENYGYTF.

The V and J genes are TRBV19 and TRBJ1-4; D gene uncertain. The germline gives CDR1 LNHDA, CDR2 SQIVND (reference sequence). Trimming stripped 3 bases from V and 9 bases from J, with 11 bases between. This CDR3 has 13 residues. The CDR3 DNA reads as TGTGCCAGTAGTATCGCACATGGGAAAAAACTGTTTTTT. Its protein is CASSIAHGKKLFF.

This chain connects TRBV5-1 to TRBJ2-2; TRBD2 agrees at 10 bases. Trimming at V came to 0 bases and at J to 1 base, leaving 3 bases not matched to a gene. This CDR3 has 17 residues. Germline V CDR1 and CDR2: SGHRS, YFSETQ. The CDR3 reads CASSLAPSGGNTGELFF. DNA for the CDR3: TGCGCCAGCAGCTTGGCCCCTAGCGGGGGGAACACCGGGGAGCTGTTTTTT.

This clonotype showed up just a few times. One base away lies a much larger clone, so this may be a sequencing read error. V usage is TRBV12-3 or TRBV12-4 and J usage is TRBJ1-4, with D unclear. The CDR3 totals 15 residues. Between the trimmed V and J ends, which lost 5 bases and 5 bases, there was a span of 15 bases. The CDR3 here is CASSPDHRANEKLFF. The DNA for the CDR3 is TGTGCCAGCAGTCCAGACCATAGAGCCAATGAAAAACTGTTTTTT.

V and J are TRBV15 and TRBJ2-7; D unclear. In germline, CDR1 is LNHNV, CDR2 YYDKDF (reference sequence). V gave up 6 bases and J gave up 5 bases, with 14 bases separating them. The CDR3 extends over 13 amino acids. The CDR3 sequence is CATRGPQGHEQYF. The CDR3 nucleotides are TGTGCCACCAGAGGACCCCAAGGGCACGAGCAGTACTTC.

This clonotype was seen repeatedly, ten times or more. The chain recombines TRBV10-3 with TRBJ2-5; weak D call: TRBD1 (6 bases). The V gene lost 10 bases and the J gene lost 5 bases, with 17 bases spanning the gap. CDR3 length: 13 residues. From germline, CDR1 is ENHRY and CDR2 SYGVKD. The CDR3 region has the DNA TGTGCCAACCAGGGGTCCCAGGGGGAGACCCAGTACTTC. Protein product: CANQGSQGETQYF.

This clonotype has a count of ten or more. CDR3 protein: CASSLSGLPHGTQYF. CDR3 bases: TGTGCCAGCAGCCTCTCCGGACTCCCACACGGGACCCAGTACTTC. The chain has TRBV3-1 and TRBJ2-5; TRBD2 is a possible D gene (5 bases). V lost 4 bases to trimming and J lost 7 bases, with 19 bases between them. Germline values: CDR1 LGHDT, CDR2 YNNKEL (reference sequence). The CDR3 contains 15 residues.

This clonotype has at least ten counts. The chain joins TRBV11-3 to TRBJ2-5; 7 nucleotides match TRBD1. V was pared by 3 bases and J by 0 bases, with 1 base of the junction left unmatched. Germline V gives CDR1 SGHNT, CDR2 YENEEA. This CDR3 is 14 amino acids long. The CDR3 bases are TGTGCCAGCAGCTTGGGGACAGACCAAGAGACCCAGTACTTC. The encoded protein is CASSLGTDQETQYF.

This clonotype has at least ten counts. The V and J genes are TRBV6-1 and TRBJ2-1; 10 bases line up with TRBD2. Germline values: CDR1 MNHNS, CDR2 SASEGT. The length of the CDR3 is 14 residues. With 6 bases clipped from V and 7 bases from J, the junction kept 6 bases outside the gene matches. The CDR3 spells CASRLAGLQNEQFF. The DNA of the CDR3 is TGTGCCAGCAGACTAGCGGGATTACAGAATGAGCAGTTCTTC.

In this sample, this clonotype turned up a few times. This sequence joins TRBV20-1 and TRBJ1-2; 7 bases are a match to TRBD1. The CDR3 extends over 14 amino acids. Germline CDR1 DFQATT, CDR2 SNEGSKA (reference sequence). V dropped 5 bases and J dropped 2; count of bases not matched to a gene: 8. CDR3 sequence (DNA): TGCAGTGCTCCCCCACAGGGGCTAAACTATGGCTACACCTTC. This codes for CSAPPQGLNYGYTF.

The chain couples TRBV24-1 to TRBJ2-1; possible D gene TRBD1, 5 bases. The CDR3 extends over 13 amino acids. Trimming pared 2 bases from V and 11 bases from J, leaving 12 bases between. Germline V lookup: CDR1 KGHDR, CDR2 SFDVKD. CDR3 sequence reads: CATSDSDSLKQFF. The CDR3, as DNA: TGTGCCACCAGTGATTCCGACAGCTTAAAGCAGTTCTTC.

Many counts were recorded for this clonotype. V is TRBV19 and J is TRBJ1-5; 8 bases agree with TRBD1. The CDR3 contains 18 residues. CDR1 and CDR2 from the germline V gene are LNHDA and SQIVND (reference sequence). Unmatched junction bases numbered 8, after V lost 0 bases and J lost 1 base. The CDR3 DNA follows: TGTGCCAGTAGTATAGATCGCAGGGGGCATAGCAGCAATCAGCCCCAGCATTTT. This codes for CASSIDRRGHSSNQPQHF. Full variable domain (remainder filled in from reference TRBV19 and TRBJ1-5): DGGITQSPKYLFRKEGQNVTLSCEQNLNHDAMYWYRQDPGQGLRLIYYSQIVNDFQKGDIAEGYSVSREKKESFPLTVTSAQKNPTAFYLCASSIDRRGHSSNQPQHFGDGTRLSIL.

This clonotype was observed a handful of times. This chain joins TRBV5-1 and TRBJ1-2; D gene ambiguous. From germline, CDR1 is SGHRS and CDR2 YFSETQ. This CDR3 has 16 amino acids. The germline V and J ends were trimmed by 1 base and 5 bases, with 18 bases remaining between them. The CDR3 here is CASSLKPDHPRYGYTF. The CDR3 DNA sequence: TGCGCCAGCAGCTTGAAACCAGACCACCCTCGTTATGGCTACACCTTC.

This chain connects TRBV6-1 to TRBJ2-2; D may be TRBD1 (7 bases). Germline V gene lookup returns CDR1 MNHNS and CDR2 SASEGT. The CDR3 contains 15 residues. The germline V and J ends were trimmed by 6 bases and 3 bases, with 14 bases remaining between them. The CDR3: CASRPGDSYTGELFF. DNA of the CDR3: TGTGCCAGCAGGCCGGGGGACAGCTACACCGGGGAGCTGTTTTTT.

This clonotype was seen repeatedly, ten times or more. The CDR3 DNA reads TGTGCCAGCACGGGGCGGACTAATGAAAAACTGTTTTTT. Encoded protein: CASTGRTNEKLFF. V gene TRBV7-8 combines with J gene TRBJ1-4; a possible D gene is TRBD1 (5 bases). Germline CDR1 SGHVS, CDR2 FQNEAQ. Trimming removed 7 bases from V and 2 bases from J, with 8 bases in between. This CDR3 spans 13 amino acids.

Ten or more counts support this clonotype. This CDR3 is CASTPPGRGRTEAFF. CDR3 sequence (DNA): TGTGCCAGCACCCCACCCGGACGGGGGAGAACTGAAGCTTTCTTT. The chain links TRBV6-1 to TRBJ1-1; TRBD1 might be the D (5 bases). The germline CDR1 and CDR2 sequences are MNHNS and SASEGT. Trimming took 7 bases from V and 5 from J, leaving 20 bases between them. The CDR3 spans 15 residues.

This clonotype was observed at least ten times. As DNA, the CDR3 is TGTGCCACCAGTGGAGGCGGGACTAGCACAGATACGCAGTATTTT. It encodes CATSGGGTSTDTQYF. V gene TRBV24-1 combines with J gene TRBJ2-3, with a tentative D call TRBD2 (6 bases). Trimming stripped 5 bases from V and 0 bases from J, with 11 bases between. Per germline, CDR1 KGHDR and CDR2 SFDVKD. The CDR3 spans 15 residues.

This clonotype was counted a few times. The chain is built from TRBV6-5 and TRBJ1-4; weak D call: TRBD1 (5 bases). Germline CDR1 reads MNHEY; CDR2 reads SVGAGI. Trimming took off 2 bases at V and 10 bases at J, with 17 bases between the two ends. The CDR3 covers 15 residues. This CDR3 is CASSYAGTEPGKLFF. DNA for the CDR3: TGTGCCAGCAGTTACGCCGGGACGGAACCAGGAAAACTGTTTTTT.

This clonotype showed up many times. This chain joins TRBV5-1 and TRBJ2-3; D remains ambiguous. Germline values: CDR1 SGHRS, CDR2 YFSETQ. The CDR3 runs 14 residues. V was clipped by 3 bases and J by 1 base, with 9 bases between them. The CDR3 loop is CASSSAQRTDTQYF. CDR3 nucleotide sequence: TGCGCCAGCAGCTCCGCCCAGCGCACAGATACGCAGTATTTT.

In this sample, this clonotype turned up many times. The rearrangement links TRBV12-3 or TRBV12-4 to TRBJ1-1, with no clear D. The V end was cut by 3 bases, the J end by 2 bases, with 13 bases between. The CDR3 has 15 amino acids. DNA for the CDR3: TGTGCCAGCAGTTTTGGTTTTACTGCCAACACTGAAGCTTTCTTT. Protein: CASSFGFTANTEAFF.

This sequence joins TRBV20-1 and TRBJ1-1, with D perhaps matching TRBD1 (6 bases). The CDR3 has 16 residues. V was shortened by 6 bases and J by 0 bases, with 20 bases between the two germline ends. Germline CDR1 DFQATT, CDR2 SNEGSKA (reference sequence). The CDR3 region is CSATPTGGGMNTEAFF. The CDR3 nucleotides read TGCAGTGCCACTCCTACGGGGGGCGGGATGAACACTGAAGCTTTCTTT.

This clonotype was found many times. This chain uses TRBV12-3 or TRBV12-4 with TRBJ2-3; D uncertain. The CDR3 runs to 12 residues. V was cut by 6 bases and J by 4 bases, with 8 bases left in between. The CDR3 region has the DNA TGTGCCAGCAGATTCGAAGCAGATACGCAGTATTTT. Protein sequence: CASRFEADTQYF.

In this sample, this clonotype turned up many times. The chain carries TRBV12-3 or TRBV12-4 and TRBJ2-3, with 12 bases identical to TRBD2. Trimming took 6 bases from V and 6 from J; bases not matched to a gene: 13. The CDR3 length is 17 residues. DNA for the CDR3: TGTGCCAGCAGCCCTTACCCCCTAGCGGGAGGGCAGGATACGCAGTATTTT. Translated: CASSPYPLAGGQDTQYF.

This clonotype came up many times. CDR3 nucleotide sequence: TGTGCCTGGAGTCCCCCCTGGCAGAAAGAGACCCAGTACTTC. This translates into CAWSPPWQKETQYF. The chain employs TRBV30 and TRBJ2-5; D gene uncertain. Germline values: CDR1 GTSNPN, CDR2 SVGIG (reference sequence). V was shortened by 2 bases and J by 3 bases, with 13 bases between the two germline ends. This CDR3 has 14 amino acids.

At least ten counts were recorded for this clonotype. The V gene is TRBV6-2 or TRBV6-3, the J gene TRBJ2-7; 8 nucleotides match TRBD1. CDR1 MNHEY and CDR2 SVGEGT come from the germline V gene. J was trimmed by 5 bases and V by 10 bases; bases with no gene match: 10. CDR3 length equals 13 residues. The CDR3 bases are TGTGCCACCTTACCAGGGGGCATCCACGAGCAGTACTTC. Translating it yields CATLPGGIHEQYF.

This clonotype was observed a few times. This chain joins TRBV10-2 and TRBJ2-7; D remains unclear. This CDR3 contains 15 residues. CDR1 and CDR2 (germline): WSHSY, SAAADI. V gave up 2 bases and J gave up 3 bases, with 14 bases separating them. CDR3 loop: CASSEMERNLYEQYF. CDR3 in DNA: TGCGCCAGCAGTGAGATGGAAAGGAACCTCTACGAGCAGTACTTC.

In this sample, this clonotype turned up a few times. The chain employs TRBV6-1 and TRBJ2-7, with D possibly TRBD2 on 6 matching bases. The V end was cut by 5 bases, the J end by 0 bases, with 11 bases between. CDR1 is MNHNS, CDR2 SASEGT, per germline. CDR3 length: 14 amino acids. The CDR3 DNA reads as TGTGCCAGCAGTTACGGGGGACCCTCCTACGAGCAGTACTTC. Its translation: CASSYGGPSYEQYF.